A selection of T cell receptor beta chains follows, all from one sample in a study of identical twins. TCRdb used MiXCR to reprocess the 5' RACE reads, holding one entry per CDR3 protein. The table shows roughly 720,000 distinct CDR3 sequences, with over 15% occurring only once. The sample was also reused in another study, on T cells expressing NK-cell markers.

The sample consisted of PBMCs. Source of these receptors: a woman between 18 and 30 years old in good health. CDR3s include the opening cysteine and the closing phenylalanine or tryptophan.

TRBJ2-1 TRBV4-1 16 CASSQGGTGNLGEQFF
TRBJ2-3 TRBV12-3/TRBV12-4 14 CASSNRGDTDTQYF
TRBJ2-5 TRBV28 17 CASTPTGIGTIRGTQYF
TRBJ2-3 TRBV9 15 CASSVRGVSTDTQYF
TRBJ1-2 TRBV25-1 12 CASSDRNYGYTF
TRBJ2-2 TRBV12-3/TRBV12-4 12 CASGLSGGELFF
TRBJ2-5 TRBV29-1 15 CSVGALAGDRETQYF
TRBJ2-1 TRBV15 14 CATSREIWNNEQFF
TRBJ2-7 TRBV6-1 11 CASSETLGQYF
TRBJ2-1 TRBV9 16 CASSVFSTNSYNEQFF
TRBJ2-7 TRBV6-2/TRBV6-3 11 CASTSVTEQYF
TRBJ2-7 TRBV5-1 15 CASRLTATGSYEQYF
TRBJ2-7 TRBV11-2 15 CASSSGQGWDYEQYF
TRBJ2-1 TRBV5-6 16 CASSLRGQGFGNEQFF